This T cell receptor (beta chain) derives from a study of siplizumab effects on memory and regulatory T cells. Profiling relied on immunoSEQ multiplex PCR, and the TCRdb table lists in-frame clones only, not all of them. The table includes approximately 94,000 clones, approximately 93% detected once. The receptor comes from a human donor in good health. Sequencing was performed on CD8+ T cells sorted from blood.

CDR3 in DNA: TGTGCCAGCAGCGTAGGTAGCGGGGGGGCATGGAATGAGCAGTTCTTC. It specifies CASSVGSGGAWNEQFF. The chain employs TRBV9 and TRBJ2-1; 11 bases agree with TRBD2. This CDR3 is 16 amino acids long. CDR1 is SGDLS, CDR2 YYNGEE, per germline. V lost 0 bases to trimming and J lost 7 bases; unmatched junction nucleotides: 6.